What follows is one T cell receptor (beta chain) and its context. No antigen is known for it. These data are taken from a study of T cell repertoires in cytomegalovirus infection. Background on the study: Both CMV infection and a matching HLA type were indicated by public TCR beta signatures.

The V segment lost 7 bases and the J segment 6 bases; nucleotides outside the gene matches: 9. The CDR3 extends over 15 amino acids. Germline values: CDR1 SQVTM, CDR2 ANQGSEA. One entry per CDR3 protein, called by TCRdb with MiXCR from the reads. Of 160,000 or so distinct CDR3 sequences listed, roughly 17% are singletons. General study results and limits: Dominant in the ex vivo response were TCR beta clonotypes restricted by HLA-C and specific for CMV. Cumulative public TCR beta family frequency identified carriers of CMV plus the relevant HLA.

J is TRBJ2-1 and V is TRBV29-1; TRBD2 matches at 13 bases. The clonotype originates from a human donor in good health (CMV status not recorded). Some clones in this sample may be carry-over from other donors' samples. Sequencing used CD8+ T cells from PBMCs. The CDR3 is CSAPTRLAGGNEQFF. The CDR3, as DNA: TGCAGCGCTCCCACGAGACTAGCGGGGGGCAATGAGCAGTTCTTC.